The 3 T cell receptor beta chains reported below all come from one sample, sequenced in a study of cytomegalovirus exposure and HLA in healthy donors. The PCR employed 60 Vbeta primers together with 13 Jbeta primers. Data came from immunoSEQ multiplex PCR; TCRdb stores just in-frame clones and leaves some out. The sample has more than 15,000 clones; under 80% are singletons. Material for sequencing was PBMCs. The origin of the receptors is a young man in good health and CMV-seronegative.

This chain uses TRBV29-1 with TRBJ1-2; a weak D match, TRBD1 (6 bases). The ends were cut back, 2 bases at V and 7 bases at J, with 11 bases in the middle. Germline CDR1 SQVTM, CDR2 ANQGSEA. The CDR3 consists of 12 residues. The CDR3 reads CSVERDKPGYTF. As DNA, the CDR3 is TGCAGCGTTGAAAGGGACAAGCCTGGCTACACCTTC.

This clone was observed a few times. The CDR3 DNA reads TGTGCCAGCAGTGAAGCCGAGACAGGGGGGACTGAAGCTTTCTTT. This sequence encodes CASSEAETGGTEAFF. V and J are TRBV6-1 and TRBJ1-1; TRBD1 matches at 9 bases. The germline V gene encodes CDR1 MNHNS and CDR2 SASEGT. V lost 0 bases and J lost 5; bases outside the gene matches: 4. This CDR3 spans 15 amino acids.

This clone was counted a few times. V gene TRBV6-5 combines with J gene TRBJ1-1; 10 positions match TRBD1. This CDR3 comprises 15 residues. The junction had 5 bases not matched to a gene; V was cut back by 4 bases and J by 3 bases. Per germline, CDR1 MNHEY and CDR2 SVGAGI. In nucleotides, the CDR3 is TGTGCCAGCAGTTTGGACAGGGGGAGGGACACTGAAGCTTTCTTT. Amino acids: CASSLDRGRDTEAFF.